This record looks at one T cell receptor beta chain sequence and its context. Its antigen has not been determined. No much larger clonotype is one base removed from it; base qualities were not supplied. As encoded in the germline V gene, CDR1 is SGHRS while CDR2 is YFSETQ. V is shortened by 1 base, J by 0 bases, and the region joining them spans 8 bases. The CDR3 goes from the cysteine to the phenylalanine over 14 residues. Solely the CDR3 DNA is kept, with 42 bases framed from the first base. Patients with autoimmune disease history or receiving systemic immunosuppression were excluded from the trial. Peripheral blood for TCR sequencing was collected from all dose cohorts at baseline, on cycle 4 day 1, and on cycle 7 day 1. The samples were taken from a phase I, first-in-human, multicenter, open-label dose-escalation trial of ivuxolimab. The trial enrolled adults with locally advanced or metastatic head and neck squamous cell, hepatocellular, melanoma or renal cell carcinoma. Before TCR sequencing, CD4+ T cells and CD8+ T cells from peripheral blood were sorted into separate populations.

This sample was included in a study of OX40 agonist ivuxolimab in advanced cancers. About the full investigation: Ivuxolimab, which targeted the costimulatory receptor OX40 (CD134), was an agonistic, fully human IgG2 monoclonal antibody. Intravenous ivuxolimab was administered to patients every 2 weeks at six dose levels: 0.01, 0.1, 0.3, 1.5, 3 and 10 mg/kg. Of the 52 patients in dose escalation, about 20 had hepatocellular carcinoma, roughly 15 had melanoma, 9 had renal cell carcinoma and 9 had head and neck cancer. In the dose-escalation cohort, 70% to 90% of patients were male, and the mean age was 60 years with a range of roughly 23 to 90. Prior anti-PD-1, anti-PD-L1 or anti-CTLA-4 therapy was permitted, and about two fifths of dose-escalation patients had received checkpoint inhibitors. Three dose-escalation patients achieved partial responses, one with hepatocellular carcinoma and two with cutaneous melanoma. The point of sequencing TCRbeta in the periphery was to test whether ivuxolimab changed TCR sequence diversity and drove clonal T-cell expansion. The paper reports the monotherapy dose-escalation portion (N = 52 patients) of the phase I ivuxolimab trial. Beyond this particular receptor, the publication reports: Partial responders in the 0.1-3.0 mg/kg groups had among the lowest normalized peripheral clonal expansion, especially among CD8+ T cells. Low levels of normalized T-cell clonal expansion were also shown by some nonresponding patients. After ivuxolimab, expanded clones were on average more numerous among CD8+ T cells than among CD4+ T cells. At doses from 0.1 to 3.0 mg/kg, clonal expansion was seen in both CD4+ and CD8+ blood T cells between baseline and week 6. The antigen specificity of the clonally expanded peripheral T cells was not determined.

For sequencing of the TCRbeta CDR3 region, genomic DNA was extracted from the sorted cells. TCRbeta CDR3 regions were sequenced using the immunoSEQ Assay. TCRdb provides this immuneACCESS table in a form limited to in-frame rearrangements. Some clones are lacking; in checked studies, under half of them reflect an unresolved V gene, and why the rest are absent is not known. Here the sample has roughly 70,000 clones; 65% to 90% occur a single time. The top ten hold under 0.55% of the sample. The source material was CD4+ or CD8+ T cells sorted from blood, sampled in a trial of the OX40 agonist ivuxolimab. This TCR came from an adult with an advanced solid tumor such as melanoma, head and neck, liver or kidney cancer. This chain is built from TRBV5-1 and TRBJ2-7, with no confident D gene call. Here the CDR3 is given as CASSLQPDSYEQYF. The sequenced DNA is TGCGCCAGCAGCTTGCAACCGGACTCCTACGAGCAGTACTTC.